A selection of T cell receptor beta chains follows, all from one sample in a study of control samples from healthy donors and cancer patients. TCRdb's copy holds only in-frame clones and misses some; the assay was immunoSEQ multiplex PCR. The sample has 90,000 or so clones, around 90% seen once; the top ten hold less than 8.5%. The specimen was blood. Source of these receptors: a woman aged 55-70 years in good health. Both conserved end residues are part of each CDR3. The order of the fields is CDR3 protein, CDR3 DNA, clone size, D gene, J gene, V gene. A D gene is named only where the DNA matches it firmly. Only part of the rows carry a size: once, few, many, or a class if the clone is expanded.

CDR3aa: CATSDGSENEQFF
CDR3nt: TGTGCCACCAGTGATGGGTCGGAGAATGAGCAGTTCTTC
abundance: .
d_gene: .
j_gene: TRBJ2-1
v_gene: TRBV24-1

CDR3aa: CASKDSGTEAFF
CDR3nt: TGTGCCAGCAAAGACAGTGGCACTGAAGCTTTCTTT
abundance: .
d_gene: .
j_gene: TRBJ1-1
v_gene: TRBV12-3/TRBV12-4

CDR3aa: CASSPTGAMNTGELFF
CDR3nt: TGTGCCAGCTCACCAACAGGGGCGATGAACACCGGGGAGCTGTTTTTT
abundance: once
d_gene: TRBD1
j_gene: TRBJ2-2
v_gene: TRBV18

CDR3aa: CASSRGQTGVLGEQYF
CDR3nt: TGCGCCAGCAGCCGAGGACAGACAGGGGTCTTGGGCGAGCAGTACTTC
abundance: .
d_gene: TRBD1
j_gene: TRBJ2-7
v_gene: TRBV4-1

CDR3aa: CASSSYGEQFF
CDR3nt: TGTGCCAGCAGTTCGTATGGTGAGCAGTTCTTC
abundance: .
d_gene: .
j_gene: TRBJ2-1
v_gene: TRBV27

CDR3aa: CASRRRGGGNHEQYF
CDR3nt: TGTGCCAGCAGGCGACGAGGCGGCGGGAACCACGAGCAGTACTTC
abundance: .
d_gene: .
j_gene: TRBJ2-7
v_gene: TRBV7-2

CDR3aa: CASSVATMGGGSNEQFF
CDR3nt: TGTGCCAGCAGCGTAGCTACTATGGGGGGAGGCAGCAATGAGCAGTTCTTC
abundance: .
d_gene: .
j_gene: TRBJ2-1
v_gene: TRBV9

CDR3aa: CASSLDFGGYTF
CDR3nt: TGTGCCAGCAGTTTAGACTTCGGCGGCTACACCTTC
abundance: .
d_gene: .
j_gene: TRBJ1-2
v_gene: TRBV12-3/TRBV12-4

CDR3aa: CSASRRDIYEQYF
CDR3nt: TGCAGTGCCAGTAGGCGGGATATCTACGAGCAGTACTTC
abundance: .
d_gene: .
j_gene: TRBJ2-7
v_gene: TRBV20-1

CDR3aa: CASSGGAGLRSYEQYF
CDR3nt: TGTGCCAGCAGCGGGGGGGCGGGTCTAAGGTCCTACGAGCAGTACTTC
abundance: .
d_gene: .
j_gene: TRBJ2-7
v_gene: TRBV5-6

CDR3aa: CASKQGAYGYTF
CDR3nt: TGTGCCAGCAAACAGGGAGCCTATGGCTACACCTTC
abundance: .
d_gene: .
j_gene: TRBJ1-2
v_gene: TRBV27

CDR3aa: CASSLGQVNQPQHF
CDR3nt: TGTGCCAGTAGTCTCGGACAGGTCAATCAGCCCCAGCATTTT
abundance: .
d_gene: TRBD1
j_gene: TRBJ1-5
v_gene: TRBV19

CDR3aa: CASSLNPSDEQYF
CDR3nt: TGTGCCAGCAGCTTGAATCCCTCGGACGAGCAGTACTTC
abundance: .
d_gene: .
j_gene: TRBJ2-7
v_gene: TRBV5-6